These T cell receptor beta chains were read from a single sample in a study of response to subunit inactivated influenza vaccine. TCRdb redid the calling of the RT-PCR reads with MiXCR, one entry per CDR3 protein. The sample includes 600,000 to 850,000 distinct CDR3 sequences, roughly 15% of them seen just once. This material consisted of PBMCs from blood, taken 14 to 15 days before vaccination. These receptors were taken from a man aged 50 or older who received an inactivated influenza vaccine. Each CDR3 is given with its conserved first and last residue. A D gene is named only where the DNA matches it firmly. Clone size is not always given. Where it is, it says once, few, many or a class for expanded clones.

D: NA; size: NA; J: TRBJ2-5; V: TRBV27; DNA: TGTGCCAGCAGTAATCCAGACCGGGCCGGGTGGGAGACCCAGTCCTTC; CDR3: CASSNPDRAGWETQSF
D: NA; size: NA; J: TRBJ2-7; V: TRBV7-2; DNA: TGTGCCAGCAGCTTAGCGAAGTACGAGCAGTACTTC; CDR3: CASSLAKYEQYF
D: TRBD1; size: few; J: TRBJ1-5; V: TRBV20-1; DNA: TGCAGTGCTGGGGGACAGCATAGCAATCAGCCCCAGCATTTT; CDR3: CSAGGQHSNQPQHF
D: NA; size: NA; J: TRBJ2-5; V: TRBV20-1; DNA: TGCAGTCTTAGTAGCGGAGGAGAGACCCAGTACTTC; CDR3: CSLSSGGETQYF
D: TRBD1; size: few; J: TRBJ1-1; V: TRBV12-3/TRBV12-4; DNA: TGTGCCAGCAGTTTTACAGGGGCGGACACTGAAGCTTTCTTT; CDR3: CASSFTGADTEAFF
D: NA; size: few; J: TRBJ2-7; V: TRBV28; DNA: TGTGCCAGCAGTTTTAGGAACAGGGTCTCCAACGAGCAGTACTTC; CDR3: CASSFRNRVSNEQYF
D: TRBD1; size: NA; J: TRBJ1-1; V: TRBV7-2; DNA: TGTGCCAGCAGTAGACAGGGGGGAGGGAACACTGAAGCTTTCTTT; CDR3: CASSRQGGGNTEAFF
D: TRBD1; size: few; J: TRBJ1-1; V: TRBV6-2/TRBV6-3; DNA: TGTGCCAGCAGTCCGCGACAGGGATTCACTGAAGCTTTCTTT; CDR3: CASSPRQGFTEAFF
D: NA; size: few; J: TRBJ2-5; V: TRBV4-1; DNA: TGCGCCAGCAGCCAAGTTGGTCGAGAGACCCAGTACTTC; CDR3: CASSQVGRETQYF
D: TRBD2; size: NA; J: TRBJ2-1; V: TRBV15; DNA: TGTGCCACCAGGAGACTAGCGGAAGTCAATGAGCAGTTCTTC; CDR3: CATRRLAEVNEQFF
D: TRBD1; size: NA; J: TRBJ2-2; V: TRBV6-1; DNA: TGTGCCAGCAGCCACAGGACAGGGGGCACCGGGGAGCTGTTTTTT; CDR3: CASSHRTGGTGELFF
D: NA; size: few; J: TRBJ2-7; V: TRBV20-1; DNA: TGCAGTGCTAGTTGGGGGTTTGAGCAGTACTTC; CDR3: CSASWGFEQYF
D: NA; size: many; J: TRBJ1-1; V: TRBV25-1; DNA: TGTGCCAGCAGTAGAGGGACGAACACTGAAGCTTTCTTT; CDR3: CASSRGTNTEAFF
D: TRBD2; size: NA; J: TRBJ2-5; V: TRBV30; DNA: TGTGCCTGGAGTTGGACTAGCGCGGAGACCCAGTACTTC; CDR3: CAWSWTSAETQYF
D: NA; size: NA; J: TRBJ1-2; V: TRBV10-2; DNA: TGCGCCAGCGGCACCCTCACCGGCTACACCTTC; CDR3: CASGTLTGYTF
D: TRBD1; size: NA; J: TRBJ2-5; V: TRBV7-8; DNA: TGTGCCAGCAGGAATACAGGGGCCACGGGCCAAGAGACCCAGTACTTC; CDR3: CASRNTGATGQETQYF
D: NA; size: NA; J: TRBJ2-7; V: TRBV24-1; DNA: TGTGCCACCAGTGACCGGGGCTCCGGGACAAGTCTGTACGAGCAGTACTTC; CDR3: CATSDRGSGTSLYEQYF
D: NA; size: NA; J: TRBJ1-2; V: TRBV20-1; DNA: TGCAGTGCCCCTGAGCTCTATGGCTACACCTTC; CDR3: CSAPELYGYTF
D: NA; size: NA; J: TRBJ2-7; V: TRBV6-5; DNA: TGTGCCAGCAGTTACGGACAGATCTACGAGCAGTACTTC; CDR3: CASSYGQIYEQYF
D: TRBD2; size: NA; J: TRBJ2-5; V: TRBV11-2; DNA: TGTGCCAGCAGCCAACGCGGGGGACGAAGGGTATTACCCTCAGAGACCCAGTACTTC; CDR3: CASSQRGGRRVLPSETQYF